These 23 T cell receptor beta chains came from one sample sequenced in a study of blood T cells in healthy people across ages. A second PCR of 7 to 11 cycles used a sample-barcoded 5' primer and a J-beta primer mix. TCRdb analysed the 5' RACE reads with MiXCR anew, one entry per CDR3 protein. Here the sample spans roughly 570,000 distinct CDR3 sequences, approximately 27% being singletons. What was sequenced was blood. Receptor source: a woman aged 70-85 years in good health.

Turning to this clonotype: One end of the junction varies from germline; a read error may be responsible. This chain's CDR3 is CTSSLTALFTDTQYF. CDR3 nucleotide sequence: TGCACCAGCAGCTTGACGGCCCTGTTCACAGATACGCAGTATTTT. The chain combines TRBV5-1 with TRBJ2-3; the D is unclear. CDR1 is SGHRS, CDR2 YFSETQ, per germline. The CDR3 length is 15 residues. Complete variable domain (other parts from reference TRBV5-1 and TRBJ2-3): KAGVTQTPRYLIKTRGQQVTLSCSPISGHRSVSWYQQTPGQGLQFLFEYFSETQRNKGNFPGRFSGRQFSNSRSEMNVSTLELGDSALYLCTSSLTALFTDTQYFGPGTRLTVL.

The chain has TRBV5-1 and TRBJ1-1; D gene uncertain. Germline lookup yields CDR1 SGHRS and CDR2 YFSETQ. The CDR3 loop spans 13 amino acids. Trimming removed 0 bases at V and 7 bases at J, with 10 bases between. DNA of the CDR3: TGCGCCAGCAGCTTGGAGAGGAAAGGTGAAGCTTTCTTT. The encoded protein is CASSLERKGEAFF.

CDR3 DNA: TGTGCCAGCAGCTTGAAGACAGGGGACGAGCAGTACTTC. Protein: CASSLKTGDEQYF. This chain connects TRBV5-6 to TRBJ2-7; 8 positions agree with TRBD1. Per the germline V gene, CDR1 is SGHDT and CDR2 is YYEEEE. CDR3 length: 13 amino acids. Trimming took 1 base from V and 5 from J; bases not matched to a gene: 2.

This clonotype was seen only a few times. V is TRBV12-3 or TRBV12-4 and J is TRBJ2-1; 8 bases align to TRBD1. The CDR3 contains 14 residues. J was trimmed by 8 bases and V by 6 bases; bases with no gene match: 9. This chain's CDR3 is CASSKFMTGDEQFF. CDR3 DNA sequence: TGTGCCAGCAGCAAGTTTATGACAGGGGATGAGCAGTTCTTC.

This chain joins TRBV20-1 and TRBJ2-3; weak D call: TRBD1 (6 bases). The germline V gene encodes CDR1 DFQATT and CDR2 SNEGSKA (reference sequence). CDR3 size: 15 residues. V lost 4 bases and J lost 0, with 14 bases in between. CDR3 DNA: TGCAGTGCTAATTCTCAGCAGGGGAGCACAGATACGCAGTATTTT. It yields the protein CSANSQQGSTDTQYF.

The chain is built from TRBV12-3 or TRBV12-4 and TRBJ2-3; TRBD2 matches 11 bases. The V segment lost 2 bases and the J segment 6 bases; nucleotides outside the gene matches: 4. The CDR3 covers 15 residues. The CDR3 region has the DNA TGTGCCAGCAGTTTAACTAGCGGGGGTATCGATACGCAGTATTTT. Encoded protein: CASSLTSGGIDTQYF.

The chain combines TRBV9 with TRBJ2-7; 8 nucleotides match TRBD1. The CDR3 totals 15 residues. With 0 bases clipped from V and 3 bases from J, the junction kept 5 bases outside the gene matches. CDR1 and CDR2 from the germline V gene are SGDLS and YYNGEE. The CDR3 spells CASSVETGVGYEQYF. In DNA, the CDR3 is TGTGCCAGCAGCGTAGAGACAGGGGTCGGCTACGAGCAGTACTTC.

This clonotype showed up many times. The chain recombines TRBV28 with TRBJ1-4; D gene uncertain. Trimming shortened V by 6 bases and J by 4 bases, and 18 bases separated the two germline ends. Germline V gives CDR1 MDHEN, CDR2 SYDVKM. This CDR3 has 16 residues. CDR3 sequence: CASSLPGGAFNEKLFF. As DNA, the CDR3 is TGTGCCAGCAGCCTCCCTGGCGGTGCCTTTAATGAAAAACTGTTTTTT.

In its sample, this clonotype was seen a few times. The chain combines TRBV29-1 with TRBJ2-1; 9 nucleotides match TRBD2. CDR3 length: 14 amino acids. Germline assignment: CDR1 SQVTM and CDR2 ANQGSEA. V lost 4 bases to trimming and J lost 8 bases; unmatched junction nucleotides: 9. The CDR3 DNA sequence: TGCAGCGTTGTGGTAGCGGGAGTTAACGATGAGCAGTTCTTC. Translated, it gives CSVVVAGVNDEQFF.

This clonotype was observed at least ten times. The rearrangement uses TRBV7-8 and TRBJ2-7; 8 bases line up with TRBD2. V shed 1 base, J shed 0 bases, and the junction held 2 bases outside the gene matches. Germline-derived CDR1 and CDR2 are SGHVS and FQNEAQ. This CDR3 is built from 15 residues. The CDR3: CASSLERGISYEQYF. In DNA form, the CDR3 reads TGTGCCAGCAGCTTAGAGCGGGGGATCTCCTACGAGCAGTACTTC.

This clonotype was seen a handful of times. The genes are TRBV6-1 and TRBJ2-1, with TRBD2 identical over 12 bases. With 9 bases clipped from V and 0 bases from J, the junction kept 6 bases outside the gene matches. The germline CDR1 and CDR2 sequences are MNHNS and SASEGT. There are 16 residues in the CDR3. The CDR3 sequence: CASRLAGASSYNEQFF. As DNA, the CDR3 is TGTGCCAGTCGACTAGCGGGGGCCAGCTCCTACAATGAGCAGTTCTTC.

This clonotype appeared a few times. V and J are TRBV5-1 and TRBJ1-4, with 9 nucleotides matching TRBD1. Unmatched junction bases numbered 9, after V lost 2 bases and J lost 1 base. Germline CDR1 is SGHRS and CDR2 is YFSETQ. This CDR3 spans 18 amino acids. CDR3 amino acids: CASSFSGTGHRTNEKLFF. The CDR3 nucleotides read TGCGCCAGCAGCTTCTCCGGGACAGGGCACCGAACTAATGAAAAACTGTTTTTT.

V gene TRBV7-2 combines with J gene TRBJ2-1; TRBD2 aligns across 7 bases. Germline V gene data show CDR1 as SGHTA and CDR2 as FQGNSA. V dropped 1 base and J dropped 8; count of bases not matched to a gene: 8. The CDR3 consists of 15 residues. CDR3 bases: TGTGCCAGCAGCTTAGGCCGACTAGCAGTCGATGAGCAGTTCTTC. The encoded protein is CASSLGRLAVDEQFF.

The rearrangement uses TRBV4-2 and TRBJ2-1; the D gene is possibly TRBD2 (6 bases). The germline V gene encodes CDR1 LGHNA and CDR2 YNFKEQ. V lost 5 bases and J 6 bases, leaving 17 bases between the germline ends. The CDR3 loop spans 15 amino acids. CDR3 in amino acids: CASSGAGLSGNEQFF. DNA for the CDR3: TGTGCCAGCAGCGGGGCGGGGCTCTCGGGCAATGAGCAGTTCTTC.

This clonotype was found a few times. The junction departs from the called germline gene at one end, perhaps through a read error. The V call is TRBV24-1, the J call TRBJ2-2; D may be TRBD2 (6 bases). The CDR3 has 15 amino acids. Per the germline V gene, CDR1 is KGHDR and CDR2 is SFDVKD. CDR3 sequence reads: CATEEGRGPTGELFF. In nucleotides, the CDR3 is TGCGCCACCGAAGAGGGGCGGGGCCCGACCGGGGAGCTGTTTTTT.

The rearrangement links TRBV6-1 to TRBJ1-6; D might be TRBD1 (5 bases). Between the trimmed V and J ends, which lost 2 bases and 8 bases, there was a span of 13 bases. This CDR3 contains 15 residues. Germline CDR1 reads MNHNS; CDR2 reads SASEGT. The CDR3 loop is CASSEWAGRDSPLHF. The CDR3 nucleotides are TGTGCCAGCAGTGAATGGGCAGGGAGGGATTCACCCCTCCACTTT.

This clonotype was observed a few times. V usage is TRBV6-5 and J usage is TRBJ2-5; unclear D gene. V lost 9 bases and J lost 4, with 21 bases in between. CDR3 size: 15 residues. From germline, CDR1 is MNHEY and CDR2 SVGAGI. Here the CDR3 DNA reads TGTGCCAGGGCCTACACCTCGTGGGGTAGAGAGACCCAGTACTTC. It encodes CARAYTSWGRETQYF.

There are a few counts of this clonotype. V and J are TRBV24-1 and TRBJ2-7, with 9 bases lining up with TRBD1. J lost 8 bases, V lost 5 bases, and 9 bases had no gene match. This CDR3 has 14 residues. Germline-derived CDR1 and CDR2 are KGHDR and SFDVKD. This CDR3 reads CATSGGQGVDKQYF. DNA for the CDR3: TGTGCCACCAGTGGGGGACAGGGTGTTGACAAGCAGTACTTC.

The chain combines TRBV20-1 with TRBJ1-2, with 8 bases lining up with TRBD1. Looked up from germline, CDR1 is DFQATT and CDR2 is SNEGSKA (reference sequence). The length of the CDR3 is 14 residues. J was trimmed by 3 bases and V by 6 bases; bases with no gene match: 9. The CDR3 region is CSAPGQALDYGYTF. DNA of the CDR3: TGCAGTGCCCCGGGACAGGCCCTAGACTATGGCTACACCTTC.

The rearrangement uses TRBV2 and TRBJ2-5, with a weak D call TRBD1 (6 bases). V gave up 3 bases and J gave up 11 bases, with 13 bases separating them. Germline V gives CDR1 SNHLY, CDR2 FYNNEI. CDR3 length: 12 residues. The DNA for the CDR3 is TGTGCCAGCAGTGAGACAGGTCTGGAGCAGTACTTC. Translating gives CASSETGLEQYF.

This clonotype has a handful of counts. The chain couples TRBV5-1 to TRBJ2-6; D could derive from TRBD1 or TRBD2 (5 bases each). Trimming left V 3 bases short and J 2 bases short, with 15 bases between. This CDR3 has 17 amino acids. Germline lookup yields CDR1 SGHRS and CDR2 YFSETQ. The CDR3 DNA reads TGCGCCAGCAGCTCATTCGCTGGGGGAACTGGGGCCAACGTCCTGACTTTC. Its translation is CASSSFAGGTGANVLTF.

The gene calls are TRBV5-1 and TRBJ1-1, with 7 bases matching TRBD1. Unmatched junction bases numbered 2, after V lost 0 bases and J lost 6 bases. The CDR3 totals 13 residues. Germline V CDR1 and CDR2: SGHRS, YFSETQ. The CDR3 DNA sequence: TGCGCCAGCAGCTTGGGGGGGACAGCTGAAGCTTTCTTT. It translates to CASSLGGTAEAFF.

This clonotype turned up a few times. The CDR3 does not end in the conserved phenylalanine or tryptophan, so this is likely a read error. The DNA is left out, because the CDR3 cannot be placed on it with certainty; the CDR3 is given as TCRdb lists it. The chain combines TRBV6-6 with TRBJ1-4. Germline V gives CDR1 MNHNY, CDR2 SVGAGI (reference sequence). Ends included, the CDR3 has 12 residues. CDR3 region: CASSSTDQKLFL.